The rows below give T cell receptor beta chains drawn from one sample of a study of blood T cell repertoires in COVID-19. Libraries were prepared by immunoSEQ multiplex PCR; TCRdb keeps only in-frame clonotypes and omits some of them. The table includes more than 120,000 clones, 87% detected once. Source material: peripheral blood. The source is a woman aged 45 to 65 with acute or convalescent COVID-19. The CDR3 runs from the conserved cysteine through the conserved F or W. Each record gives: J gene, D gene, clone size, V gene, CDR3 DNA, CDR3 protein. The D gene is left open where the match is weak. The size of a clone is reported for some rows only, either as once, few or many, or as a class for expanded clones.

TRBJ2-1 - - TRBV3-1/TRBV3-2 TGTGCCAGCAGCCAAGGGCCCGGACAACATGAGCAGTTCTTC CASSQGPGQHEQFF
TRBJ1-5 - - TRBV28 TGTGCCAGCAGTCCCGGACACTATAGCAATCAGCCCCAGCATTTT CASSPGHYSNQPQHF
TRBJ1-5 TRBD1 once TRBV6-5 TGTGCCAGCAGTCAAAACAGGGGTCAGCCCCAGCATTTT CASSQNRGQPQHF
TRBJ2-1 TRBD2 - TRBV5-1 TGCGCCAGCAGCTTGGGTCCGGGTGGGGAGGGCAATGAGCAGTTCTTC CASSLGPGGEGNEQFF
TRBJ2-6 - once TRBV10-2 TGCGCCAGCAGTGAGTACGGCGGGATCACTGGGGCCAACGTCCTGACTTTC CASSEYGGITGANVLTF
TRBJ2-7 TRBD1 - TRBV5-4 TGTGCCAGCAGCAATCTACAGGGGACCTACGAGCAGTACTTC CASSNLQGTYEQYF
TRBJ1-6 TRBD1 once TRBV12-5 TGTGCTAGTGGTCCCGGGACAGCAAATTCACCCCTCCACTTT CASGPGTANSPLHF
TRBJ1-2 - few TRBV20-1 TGCAGTGCTAGTGAGGCAGGCTCGAGCTACACCTTC CSASEAGSSYTF
TRBJ1-2 - - TRBV10-3 TGTGCCATCAGTGAGTCCCCAAACTATGGCTACACCTTC CAISESPNYGYTF
TRBJ1-2 TRBD1 - TRBV27 TGTGCCAGCAAACGCCAGGGGGCGGACTATGGCTACACCTTC CASKRQGADYGYTF
TRBJ2-1 - - TRBV6-5 TGTGCCGCCCACAGGACACAGTCCCCCTACAATGAGCAGTTCTTC CAAHRTQSPYNEQFF
TRBJ2-7 TRBD1 - TRBV6-5 TGTGCCAGCAGCGCAGGGGGCCCCTACGAGCAGTACTTC CASSAGGPYEQYF
TRBJ1-2 - - TRBV19 TGTGCCAGTAGCCGGACGGGGGTCGGGTATGGCTACACCTTC CASSRTGVGYGYTF
TRBJ1-4 - - TRBV4-2 TGTGCCAGCAGCCAAGTGGGGGAGGCTAATGAAAAACTGTTTTTT CASSQVGEANEKLFF
TRBJ1-5 - few TRBV20-1 TGCAGTGCTAGTCCAGGGGCTAGCCAGCCCCAGCATTTT CSASPGASQPQHF
TRBJ2-6 - - TRBV6-5 TGTGCCAGCACCCCGGACAGCTCTGGGGCCAACGTCCTGACTTTC CASTPDSSGANVLTF
TRBJ2-7 TRBD2 once TRBV25-1 TGTGCCAGCAGTGAATCGGGGGGTAGCTCCTACGAGCAGTACTTC CASSESGGSSYEQYF
TRBJ1-2 - - TRBV7-3 TGTGCCAGCAGCTTAACCTCAGGCCATGGCTACACCTTC CASSLTSGHGYTF
TRBJ2-2 TRBD1 once TRBV6-2/TRBV6-3 TGTGCCAGCAGTCCGACGACAGGGGGCGTTGCCGGGGAGCTGTTTTTT CASSPTTGGVAGELFF
TRBJ2-6 - - TRBV7-2 TGTGCCAGCAGCTCATCCGGGACAAACTCTGGGGCCAACGTCCTGACTTTC CASSSSGTNSGANVLTF
TRBJ2-7 - - TRBV3-1/TRBV3-2 TGTGCCAGCAGCCTTAGAGGTGGGACTTTCGACACCTACGAGCAGTACTTC CASSLRGGTFDTYEQYF
TRBJ1-1 - once TRBV5-1 TGCGCCAGCAGCATTGCTACAGGGAGTGCTGAAGCTTTCTTT CASSIATGSAEAFF
TRBJ2-1 TRBD2 - TRBV6-5 TGTGCCAGCAGTTACACATCGGGGGGGCCTGGCAATGAGCAGTTCTTC CASSYTSGGPGNEQFF
TRBJ1-2 - - TRBV29-1 TGCAGCGTTGTTAGTGGGGGGAATGGCTACACCTTC CSVVSGGNGYTF
TRBJ2-7 - - TRBV29-1 TGCAGCTCCCGGGACTCCTACGAGCAGTACTTC CSSRDSYEQYF
TRBJ2-7 TRBD1 once TRBV6-5 TGTGCCAGCAGGGGACAGGGGGCGTACGAGCAGTACTTC CASRGQGAYEQYF
TRBJ2-3 TRBD2 - TRBV9 TGTGCCAGCAGCCTTAGCGGGGGTAGCACAGATACGCAGTATTTT CASSLSGGSTDTQYF
TRBJ1-2 TRBD1 - TRBV12-5 TGTGCTAGTGCCCCGAGGACAGGGTATGGCTACACCTTC CASAPRTGYGYTF
TRBJ2-3 - - TRBV11-2 TGTGCCAGCAGCCCTAGCACAGATACGCAGTATTTT CASSPSTDTQYF